This is a list of T cell receptor beta chains from one sample in a study of CD8+CD57+ T cells in acquired aplastic anemia. TCRdb independently ran MiXCR on the reads; one entry per CDR3 protein. This table holds some 170,000 distinct CDR3 sequences, roughly 48% found once. The sequencing input was sorted CD4+, CD8+, or CD8+CD57+ T cells (not recorded which) from PBMCs. The source of these receptors is a human donor with aplastic anemia. Each CDR3 is given with its conserved first and last residue. A D gene is named only where the DNA matches it firmly. Some rows have no size entry. The others give once, few or many, or a class for an expanded clone.

V	J	D	size	DNA	CDR3
TRBV4-3	TRBJ2-3	.	.	TGCGCCAGCAGGCAGGGTGGGGGCACAGATACGCAGTATTTT	CASRQGGGTDTQYF
TRBV20-1	TRBJ2-7	.	.	TGCAGTTCCGAGGTCCGTTACGAGCAGTACTTC	CSSEVRYEQYF
TRBV25-1	TRBJ1-1	.	.	TGTGCCAGCAGTAACCTCGGACGGGACACTGAAGCTTTCTTT	CASSNLGRDTEAFF
TRBV5-6	TRBJ1-4	TRBD1	.	TGTGCCAGCAGCTTGGCGACAGGGTTCTTTCCTGAAAACCTGTTTTTT	CASSLATGFFPENLFF
TRBV11-1	TRBJ2-7	.	.	TGTGCCAGCAGCTTTCGCGGGGTAAACTCCTACGAGCAGTACTTC	CASSFRGVNSYEQYF
TRBV4-2	TRBJ2-7	.	.	TGTGCCAGCAGCCAAGAAATAGGGGAGCGGTACTTC	CASSQEIGERYF
TRBV29-1	TRBJ2-5	.	.	TGCAGCGTAACGACAGGTGTGGAGACCCAGTACTTC	CSVTTGVETQYF
TRBV24-1	TRBJ1-5	TRBD1	.	TGTGCCACCGGACAGGGTGAGACCCAGCATTTT	CATGQGETQHF
TRBV12-3/TRBV12-4	TRBJ2-7	TRBD1	many	TGTGCCAGCAGGGCTAGGGGGCAAACCTACGAGCAGTACTTC	CASRARGQTYEQYF
TRBV29-1	TRBJ2-5	.	medium-sized	TGCAGCGCCTGGGTCCAAGAGACCCAGTACTTC	CSAWVQETQYF
TRBV20-1	TRBJ2-1	.	many	TGCAGTGCTCACCCGTCCGGACAGAGATTCAATGAGCAGTTCTTC	CSAHPSGQRFNEQFF
TRBV20-1	TRBJ1-4	.	many	TGCAGTGCTAGAGATTGGGGGTCAACTAATGAAAAACTGTTTTTT	CSARDWGSTNEKLFF
TRBV20-1	TRBJ1-3	TRBD1	.	TGCAGTGCTAGAGATGCCGGACAGGGGGGAAACACCATATATTTT	CSARDAGQGGNTIYF
TRBV7-3	TRBJ1-1	TRBD1	many	TGTGCCAGCAGCCTGGGACAGGGCACTGAAGCTTTCTTT	CASSLGQGTEAFF
TRBV11-3	TRBJ1-1	.	.	TGTGCCAGCAGTGTAATGGGGGGCCTGAACACTGAAGCTTTCTTT	CASSVMGGLNTEAFF
TRBV15	TRBJ1-1	.	.	TGTGCCACCAGCAGAGGAGCACAAATCGCTGAAGCTTTCTTT	CATSRGAQIAEAFF
TRBV28	TRBJ2-1	.	many	TGTGCCAGCAGTTTGAGCGGGGAGCAGTTCTTC	CASSLSGEQFF
TRBV7-2	TRBJ2-2	.	.	TGTGCCAGCAGCTTAAAGCCGCAGGTCACCGGGGAGCTGTTTTTT	CASSLKPQVTGELFF
TRBV7-2	TRBJ1-6	.	few	TGTGCCAGCAAATGGAAATTACGTTCACCCCTCCACTTT	CASKWKLRSPLHF
TRBV20-1	TRBJ1-1	.	many	TGCAGTGCTAGTATCGTCCAGAACACTGAAGCTTTCTTT	CSASIVQNTEAFF
TRBV24-1	TRBJ2-6	.	.	TGTGCCACCAGCCAGAATTCTGGGGCCAACGTCCTGACTTTC	CATSQNSGANVLTF
TRBV20-1	TRBJ1-2	TRBD1	.	TGCAGTGCTAGAGAACAGGGGGCGCGAGGCTACACCTTC	CSAREQGARGYTF
TRBV12-3/TRBV12-4	TRBJ1-5	TRBD1	many	TGTGCCAGCACCCTGGGGGACAGGGATCAGCCCCAGCATTTT	CASTLGDRDQPQHF
TRBV19	TRBJ2-7	.	.	TGTGCCAGTGCGGATTCCGTCAACGAGCAGTACTTC	CASADSVNEQYF
TRBV29-1	TRBJ2-1	TRBD1	many	TGCAGCGTCGTCGTAGGACAGGGGGCACCAAATGAGCAGTTCTTC	CSVVVGQGAPNEQFF
TRBV5-6	TRBJ1-4	.	few	TGTGCCAGCAGCCTTAGTAATGAAAAACTGTTTTTT	CASSLSNEKLFF
TRBV20-1	TRBJ2-1	.	many	TGCAGTGCTAGTCGGGGCGGGCCTTACAATGAGCAGTTCTTC	CSASRGGPYNEQFF
TRBV27	TRBJ1-2	.	.	TGTGCCAGCAGTTTGGGGGTAGGGTATGGCTACACCTTC	CASSLGVGYGYTF
TRBV19	TRBJ2-1	TRBD2	.	TGTGCCACCAGACTAGCGGGGGGTTACAATGAGCAGTTCTTC	CATRLAGGYNEQFF
TRBV6-2/TRBV6-3	TRBJ1-4	.	few	TGTGCCAGCAGTTCCCCCGAGGGGAAAGGAGAAAAACTGTTTTTT	CASSSPEGKGEKLFF
TRBV10-3	TRBJ1-2	.	.	TGTGCCAGCAGTGACTCGATGGACGGATTCTATGGCTACACCTTC	CASSDSMDGFYGYTF
TRBV19	TRBJ2-5	.	.	TGTGCCAGTAGTATTTATAGGGCAAACCAAGAGACCCAGTACTTC	CASSIYRANQETQYF
TRBV20-1	TRBJ1-4	.	once	TGCAGTGCTAGAAACGGGATGGAGGCTAATGAAAAACTGTTTTTT	CSARNGMEANEKLFF
TRBV7-2	TRBJ1-4	.	.	TGTGCCAGCAGCCAATCCGGACCCAGGGAAAAACTGTTTTTT	CASSQSGPREKLFF
TRBV6-1	TRBJ2-1	.	many	TGTGCCAGCAGCCGGGATTACAATGAGCAGTTCTTC	CASSRDYNEQFF
TRBV6-5	TRBJ1-2	.	.	TGTGCCAGCAGTTATAGGATGGACTCTGGCGGCTACACCTTC	CASSYRMDSGGYTF
TRBV5-6	TRBJ1-6	TRBD1	few	TGTGCCAGCAGCGAAAGGACAGGAATTTCACCCCTCCACTTT	CASSERTGISPLHF
TRBV20-1	TRBJ2-7	TRBD1	.	TGCAGTGCCCCTGGGGGGGGACAGGGTAATCCCGAGCAGTACTTC	CSAPGGGQGNPEQYF
TRBV29-1	TRBJ1-2	.	.	TGCAGCGTTGAAGATCGGAGGGATGGCTACACCTTC	CSVEDRRDGYTF
TRBV15	TRBJ1-6	TRBD1	.	TGTGCCACAGCCAGACAGGGACATAATTCACCCCTCCACTTT	CATARQGHNSPLHF
TRBV2	TRBJ1-1	.	many	TGTGCCAGCAGTGAGGGTCCGGTGGGCACTGAAGCTTTCTTT	CASSEGPVGTEAFF
TRBV2	TRBJ2-2	.	.	TGTGCCAGCAGGAAGGAGACCGGGGAGCTGTTTTTT	CASRKETGELFF
TRBV5-6	TRBJ1-6	TRBD1	many	TGTGCCAGCAGCTTGGGACAGGGAAGGGGCTCCTATAATTCACCCCTCCACTTT	CASSLGQGRGSYNSPLHF
TRBV20-1	TRBJ2-7	.	few	TGCAGTAGTACAGGTTTAACCTCCTACGAGCAGTACTTC	CSSTGLTSYEQYF
TRBV25-1	TRBJ2-3	.	once	TGTGCCAGCAGTGGACTGTATGGGACAGATACGCAGTATTTT	CASSGLYGTDTQYF
TRBV2	TRBJ2-7	TRBD2	.	TGTGCCAGCATAGCGGGGTACGAGCAGTACTTC	CASIAGYEQYF
TRBV6-2/TRBV6-3	TRBJ1-5	TRBD1	few	TGTGCCAGCAGCGGGGGGGGCAGGGGGGACAATCAGCCCCAGCATTTT	CASSGGGRGDNQPQHF
TRBV24-1	TRBJ2-5	.	few	TGTGCCACCAGTGATTTTGGGCAAGAGACCCAGTACTTC	CATSDFGQETQYF
TRBV20-1	TRBJ2-1	.	.	TGCAGTGCTAGAGGAGGGATCAACAATGAGCAGTTCTTC	CSARGGINNEQFF
TRBV2	TRBJ2-3	.	.	TGTGCCAGCAGCCCTGGGACGCCGACAGATACGCAGTATTTT	CASSPGTPTDTQYF
TRBV7-7	TRBJ2-3	TRBD2	.	TGTGCTAGCAGCTTATCCTTCCTAGCGGGAGGGCCCTCTAGCACAGATACGCAGTATTTT	CASSLSFLAGGPSSTDTQYF
TRBV2	TRBJ1-6	.	.	TGTGCCAGCAGTGAAGCGCCGGGGACACCCTTGGGTTCCCTCCACTTT	CASSEAPGTPLGSLHF
TRBV7-6	TRBJ2-1	.	many	TGTGCCAGCAGCATCATGGGTTCTAGCCACAATGAGCAGTTCTTC	CASSIMGSSHNEQFF
TRBV7-8	TRBJ2-1	.	.	TGTGCCAGCAGCTCTTCAGGGGTGACCTACAATGAGCAGTTCTTC	CASSSSGVTYNEQFF
TRBV7-2	TRBJ2-3	.	.	TGTGCCAGCAGCGTGGGTCTCGCGACGCAGTATTTT	CASSVGLATQYF